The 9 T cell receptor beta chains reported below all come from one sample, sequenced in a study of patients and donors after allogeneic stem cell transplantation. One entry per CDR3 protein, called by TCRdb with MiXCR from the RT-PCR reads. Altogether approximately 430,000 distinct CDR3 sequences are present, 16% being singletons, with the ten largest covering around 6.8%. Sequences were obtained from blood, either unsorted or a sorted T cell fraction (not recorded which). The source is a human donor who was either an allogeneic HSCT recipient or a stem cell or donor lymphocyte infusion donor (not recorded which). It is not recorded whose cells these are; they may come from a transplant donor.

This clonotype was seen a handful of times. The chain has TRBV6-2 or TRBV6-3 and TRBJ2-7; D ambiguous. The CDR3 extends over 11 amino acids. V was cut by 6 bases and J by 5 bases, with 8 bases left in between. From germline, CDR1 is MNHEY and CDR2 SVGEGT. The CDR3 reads CASSRNHEQYF. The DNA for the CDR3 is TGTGCCAGCAGCAGGAACCACGAGCAGTACTTC.

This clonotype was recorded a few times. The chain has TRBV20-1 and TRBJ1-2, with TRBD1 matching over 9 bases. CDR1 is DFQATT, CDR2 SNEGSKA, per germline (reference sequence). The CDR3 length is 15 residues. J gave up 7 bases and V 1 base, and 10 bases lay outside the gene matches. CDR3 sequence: CSARVPGQGAGGYTF. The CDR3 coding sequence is TGCAGTGCTAGAGTTCCGGGACAGGGTGCTGGTGGCTACACCTTC.

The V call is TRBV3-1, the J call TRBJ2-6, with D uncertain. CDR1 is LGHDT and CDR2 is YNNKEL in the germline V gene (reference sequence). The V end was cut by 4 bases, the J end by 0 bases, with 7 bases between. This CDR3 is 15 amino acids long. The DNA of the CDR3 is TGTGCCAGCAGCCCCCAGTCCTCTGGGGCCAACGTCCTGACTTTC. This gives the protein CASSPQSSGANVLTF.

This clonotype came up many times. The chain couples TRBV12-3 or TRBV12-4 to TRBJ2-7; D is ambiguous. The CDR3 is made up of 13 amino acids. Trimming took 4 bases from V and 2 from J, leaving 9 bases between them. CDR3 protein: CASSWVLPYEQYF. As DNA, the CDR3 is TGTGCCAGCAGTTGGGTACTACCCTACGAGCAGTACTTC.

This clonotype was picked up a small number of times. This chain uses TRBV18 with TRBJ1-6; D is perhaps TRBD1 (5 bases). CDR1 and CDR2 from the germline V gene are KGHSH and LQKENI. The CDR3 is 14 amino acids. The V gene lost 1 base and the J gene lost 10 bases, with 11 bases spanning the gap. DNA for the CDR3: TGTGCCAGCTCACCACAGCAGGGCCCGTCACCCCTCCACTTT. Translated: CASSPQQGPSPLHF. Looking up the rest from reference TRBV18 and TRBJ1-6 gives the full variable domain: NAGVMQNPRHLVRRRGQEARLRCSPMKGHSHVYWYRQLPEEGLKFMVYLQKENIIDESGMPKERFSAEFPKEGPSILRIQQVVRGDSAAYFCASSPQQGPSPLHFGNGTRLTVT.

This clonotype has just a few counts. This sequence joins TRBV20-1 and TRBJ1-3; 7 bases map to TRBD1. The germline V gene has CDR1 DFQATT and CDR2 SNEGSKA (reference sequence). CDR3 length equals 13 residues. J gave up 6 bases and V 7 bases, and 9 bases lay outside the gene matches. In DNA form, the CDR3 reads TGCAGTGTCAGGGGGGGACACCTAAACACCATATATTTT. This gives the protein CSVRGGHLNTIYF.

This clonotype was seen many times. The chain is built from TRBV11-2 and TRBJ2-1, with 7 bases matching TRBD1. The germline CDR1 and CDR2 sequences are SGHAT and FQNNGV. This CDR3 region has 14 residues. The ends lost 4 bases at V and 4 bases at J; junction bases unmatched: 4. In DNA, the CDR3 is TGTGCCAGCAGCTCGGGACAGCGATACAATGAGCAGTTCTTC. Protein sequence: CASSSGQRYNEQFF.

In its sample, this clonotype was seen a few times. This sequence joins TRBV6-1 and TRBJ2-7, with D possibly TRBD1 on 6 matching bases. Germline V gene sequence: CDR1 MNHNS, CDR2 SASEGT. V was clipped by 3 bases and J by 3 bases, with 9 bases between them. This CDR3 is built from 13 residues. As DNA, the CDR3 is TGTGCCAGCAGTGATGACAGGTTCTACGAGCAGTACTTC. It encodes CASSDDRFYEQYF.

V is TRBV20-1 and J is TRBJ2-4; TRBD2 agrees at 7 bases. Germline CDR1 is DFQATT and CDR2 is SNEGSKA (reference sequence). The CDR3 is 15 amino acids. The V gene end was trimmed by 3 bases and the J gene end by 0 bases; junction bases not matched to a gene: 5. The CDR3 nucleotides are TGCAGTGCTAGGGAGCGGGGTCTAGCCAAAAACATTCAGTACTTC. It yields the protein CSARERGLAKNIQYF.